This T cell receptor beta chain was observed in a study of vaccination and CD4 T cells after COVID-19. About the study: Post-vaccine sampling followed dose two by a median 72 days (range 14 to 241).

In germline, CDR1 is DFQATT, CDR2 SNEGSKA (reference sequence). This CDR3 has 15 amino acids. Scientists ran DNA taken from cultured CD4+ T cells through the Oncomine TCR Beta short-read assay for sequencing. TCRdb recomputed calls from the PCR reads with MiXCR, one row per CDR3 protein. The table records several thousand distinct CDR3 sequences, over 20% of them present only once. As concerns this clonotype: The antigen is not known. It may be a read error: a sequence one base away is much more abundant.

Noted treatment: approximately 10-day PBMC culture with coronavirus spike peptide pools or control peptides (ViraFEST assay). PBMC cultures, at under 2.5 million cells per well, received about 9.3 IU/ml IL-2 and approximately 10 ug/ml peptide pools. This receptor was obtained from a human donor who had recovered from COVID-19. Sequencing input: CD4+ T cells from blood, cultured in vitro. The rearrangement links TRBV20-1 to TRBJ1-1; unclear D gene. Written as DNA, the CDR3 is TGCAGTGCTAGAGATAATGGCGGCGGCGGCACTGAAGCTTCCTTT. This translates into CSARDNGGGGTEASF.